Presented here are 22 T cell receptor beta chains from one specimen sequenced in a study of shared clonotypes between healthy human individuals (TCRdb year 2020). Receptor amplification or capture employed the immunoSEQ multiplex PCR assay. Entries here come from immuneACCESS through TCRdb and include only in-frame sequences with V and J called. Some clones fail to appear in such tables; in the studies checked, an unresolved V gene covers under half of the shortfall, and the cause of the remainder is unknown. Recorded for this sample are 550,000 to 700,000 clones; 73% of them occurred a single time. Roughly 1.9% of the sample comes from the top ten. The specimen was memory CD4+ T cells sorted from blood. Reading the label with the study, this specimen's cell subset or site is: CD45RA-negative fraction. The receptors were gathered from a woman under 40 in good health.

The CDR3 region has the DNA TGCGCCAGCAGCCGGACAGGTGACCCGAATCAGCCCCAGCATTTT. This codes for CASSRTGDPNQPQHF. The chain links TRBV5-1 to TRBJ1-5; 7 bases match TRBD1. This CDR3 is 15 amino acids long. With 4 bases clipped from V and 4 bases from J, the junction kept 8 bases outside the gene matches. Germline V CDR1 and CDR2: SGHRS, YFSETQ.

J is TRBJ2-7 and V is TRBV20-1; D remains ambiguous. The ends were cut back, 4 bases at V and 4 bases at J, with 8 bases in the middle. CDR3 length equals 11 residues. Per the germline V gene, CDR1 is DFQATT and CDR2 is SNEGSKA (reference sequence). The CDR3 sequence is CSATTHYEQYF. CDR3 nucleotide sequence: TGCAGTGCTACGACCCATTACGAGCAGTACTTC.

This clone came up a few times. J is TRBJ2-5 and V is TRBV19; the D is unclear. V lost 6 bases and J 0 bases, leaving 2 bases between the germline ends. The CDR3 runs to 11 residues. The V gene's germline CDR1 is LNHDA and CDR2 SQIVND (reference sequence). CDR3: CASRNQETQYF. In DNA, the CDR3 is TGTGCCAGTAGAAACCAAGAGACCCAGTACTTC.

The chain carries TRBV7-9 and TRBJ2-1; no firm D call. V lost 2 bases and J 12 bases, leaving 14 bases between the germline ends. The CDR3 consists of 13 residues. From germline, CDR1 is SEHNR and CDR2 FQNEAQ (reference sequence). CDR3: CASSLKTQSGQFF. CDR3 in DNA: TGTGCCAGCAGCTTAAAGACGCAATCAGGGCAGTTCTTC.

This chain joins TRBV5-6 and TRBJ2-7, with D tentatively TRBD1 (6 bases). Trimming left V 4 bases short and J 4 bases short, with 18 bases between. Per germline, CDR1 SGHDT and CDR2 YYEEEE. CDR3 length equals 15 residues. CDR3 region: CASSANREMTYEQYF. The CDR3 region has the DNA TGTGCCAGCAGCGCTAACAGGGAAATGACTTACGAGCAGTACTTC.

V gene TRBV28 combines with J gene TRBJ1-2, with a tentative D call TRBD1 (5 bases). V shed 4 bases and J shed 3 bases, with 9 bases lying between them. Looked up from germline, CDR1 is MDHEN and CDR2 is SYDVKM. The CDR3 runs 13 residues. CDR3 bases: TGTGCCAGCAGTTGGGGCAGGCACTATGGCTACACCTTC. Its translation is CASSWGRHYGYTF.

V and J are TRBV29-1 and TRBJ2-6; possible D gene TRBD2, 5 bases. Trimming removed 7 bases from V and 0 bases from J, with 10 bases in between. CDR3 size: 14 residues. The germline gives CDR1 SQVTM, CDR2 ANQGSEA. This chain's CDR3 is CSARAGSGANVLTF. The DNA for the CDR3 is TGCAGCGCAAGGGCGGGCTCTGGGGCCAACGTCCTGACTTTC.

The chain couples TRBV4-1 to TRBJ2-7, with no clear D. Looked up from germline, CDR1 is MGHRA and CDR2 is YSYEKL. Trimming shortened V by 1 base and J by 7 bases, and 17 bases separated the two germline ends. This CDR3 comprises 15 residues. CDR3 region: CASSQVYPRQEEQYF. The CDR3 coding sequence is TGCGCCAGCAGCCAAGTTTATCCGCGCCAAGAGGAGCAGTACTTC.

V usage is TRBV6-6 and J usage is TRBJ2-7; 10 nucleotides line up with TRBD2. Unmatched junction bases numbered 6, after V lost 0 bases and J lost 7 bases. The CDR3 has 15 amino acids. The V gene's germline CDR1 is MNHNY and CDR2 SVGAGI (reference sequence). For the CDR3, the DNA is TGTGCCAGCAGTTACTCGGCTAGCGGGAGTGGGGAGCAGTACTTC. It codes for CASSYSASGSGEQYF.

This chain links TRBV19 with TRBJ2-7; D possibly corresponds to TRBD2 (5 bases). V lost 4 bases and J lost 6, with 19 bases in between. CDR1 and CDR2 from the germline V gene are LNHDA and SQIVND (reference sequence). This CDR3 contains 15 residues. CDR3 sequence: CASSKPSGGLGEQYF. The CDR3 DNA reads TGTGCCAGTAGTAAACCAAGCGGTGGGTTGGGCGAGCAGTACTTC.

The V gene is TRBV19, the J gene TRBJ2-7, with 10 positions matching TRBD2. Germline lookup yields CDR1 LNHDA and CDR2 SQIVND (reference sequence). There are 16 residues in the CDR3. Unmatched junction bases numbered 5, after V lost 0 bases and J lost 3 bases. The CDR3 region has the DNA TGTGCCAGTAGTATAGATCTGGCTAGCGGGGGCTACGAGCAGTACTTC. Its translation is CASSIDLASGGYEQYF.

The rearrangement joins TRBV28 to TRBJ1-4; D possibly corresponds to TRBD1 (5 bases). V lost 10 bases and J lost 12, with 27 bases in between. Germline loops: CDR1 MDHEN, CDR2 SYDVKM. This CDR3 region has 15 residues. The CDR3 DNA sequence: TGTGCCATCACCACCGGTCAAGGGGATGGAGGGGAACTGTTTTTT. Protein sequence: CAITTGQGDGGELFF.

This chain joins TRBV28 and TRBJ1-4; D possibly corresponds to TRBD1 (6 bases). Germline assignment: CDR1 MDHEN and CDR2 SYDVKM. The CDR3 length is 13 residues. Trimming pared 7 bases from V and 4 bases from J, leaving 10 bases between. This CDR3 is CASMDSLNEKLFF. In nucleotides, the CDR3 is TGTGCCAGCATGGACAGCCTTAATGAAAAACTGTTTTTT.

The chain links TRBV6-1 to TRBJ1-1; D is perhaps TRBD1 (5 bases). V was pared by 6 bases and J by 6 bases, with 14 bases between. The CDR3 consists of 13 residues. Germline CDR1 reads MNHNS; CDR2 reads SASEGT. The CDR3 protein is CASSRGYEAEAFF. The CDR3 region has the DNA TGTGCCAGCAGCCGGGGGTACGAGGCTGAAGCTTTCTTT.

This clone was seen at least ten times. This chain uses TRBV6-5 with TRBJ2-7; a possible D gene is TRBD2 (5 bases). CDR1 and CDR2 from the germline V gene are MNHEY and SVGAGI. This CDR3 region has 14 residues. V lost 2 bases, J lost 3 bases, and 11 bases lay in between. The CDR3 sequence: CASSYTRDSYEQYF. The CDR3 coding sequence is TGTGCCAGCAGTTACACGAGGGATAGCTACGAGCAGTACTTC.

This clone was observed a handful of times. The rearrangement links TRBV28 to TRBJ2-2; D is ambiguous. The V and J ends lost 2 bases and 6 bases respectively, with 10 bases between them. Per germline, CDR1 MDHEN and CDR2 SYDVKM. This CDR3 has 14 amino acids. The CDR3 DNA is TGTGCCAGCAGTTTACTCCCTCGGCCCGGGGAGCTGTTTTTT. This encodes CASSLLPRPGELFF. Full variable domain (outside the CDR3, taken from reference TRBV28 and TRBJ2-2): DVKVTQSSRYLVKRTGEKVFLECVQDMDHENMFWYRQDPGLGLRLIYFSYDVKMKEKGDIPEGYSVSREKKERFSLILESASTNQTSMYLCASSLLPRPGELFFGEGSRLTVL.

V usage is TRBV27 and J usage is TRBJ2-1; 11 bases are a match to TRBD2. The CDR3 has 16 amino acids. Trimming cost V 5 bases and J 11 bases; bases outside gene matches: 14. Germline V gene data show CDR1 as MNHEY and CDR2 as SMNVEV (reference sequence). The CDR3 loop is CASSPTRDSGGGKQFF. The CDR3 nucleotides are TGTGCCAGCAGTCCTACCCGTGATAGCGGGGGGGGCAAGCAGTTCTTC.

J is TRBJ2-7 and V is TRBV6-6, with D perhaps matching TRBD2 (6 bases). Germline values: CDR1 MNHNY, CDR2 SVGAGI (reference sequence). Trimming pared 4 bases from V and 1 base from J, leaving 11 bases between. The CDR3 has 14 residues. CDR3 nucleotide sequence: TGTGCCAGCAGTTGGGGGACTGCATCCTACGAGCAGTACTTC. Encoded protein: CASSWGTASYEQYF.

There are a few counts of this clone. The chain has TRBV19 and TRBJ1-2, with 8 nucleotides matching TRBD1. Germline V lookup: CDR1 LNHDA, CDR2 SQIVND (reference sequence). V was clipped by 5 bases and J by 6 bases; unmatched bases: 5. The CDR3 is 13 amino acids. CDR3 residues: CASSATGANGYTF. The DNA for the CDR3 is TGTGCCAGTAGTGCGACAGGGGCCAATGGCTACACCTTC.

The CDR3 DNA follows: TGCGCCAGCAGCGTGACAGGGTTCGGGGAGCTGTTTTTT. Translation: CASSVTGFGELFF. This chain joins TRBV5-1 and TRBJ2-2, with TRBD1 matching 7 bases. Germline V gives CDR1 SGHRS, CDR2 YFSETQ. The CDR3 totals 13 residues. V gave up 4 bases and J gave up 7 bases; unmatched junction bases: 4.

The CDR3 region has the DNA TGTGCCATCCGGAGCGGGAGCGACACAGATACGCAGTATTTT. Translation: CAIRSGSDTDTQYF. This chain connects TRBV10-3 to TRBJ2-3; 8 nucleotides match TRBD2. The CDR3 is 14 residues long. Trimming cost V 8 bases and J 2 bases; bases outside gene matches: 6. CDR1 and CDR2 (germline): ENHRY, SYGVKD.

The J gene is TRBJ2-3, the V gene TRBV11-2; D not certain. The CDR3 spans 12 residues. Germline V gene data show CDR1 as SGHAT and CDR2 as FQNNGV. The V gene lost 2 bases and the J gene lost 5 bases, with 5 bases spanning the gap. The CDR3 bases are TGTGCCAGCAGCTTATGGGAAGATACGCAGTATTTT. Its translation: CASSLWEDTQYF. The whole variable domain, remainder taken from reference TRBV11-2 and TRBJ2-3, is EAGVAQSPRYKIIEKRQSVAFWCNPISGHATLYWYQQILGQGPKLLIQFQNNGVVDDSQLPKDRFSAERLKGVDSTLKIQPAKLEDSAVYLCASSLWEDTQYFGPGTRLTVL.